This T cell receptor beta chain was recovered during a study of radiotherapy plus CTLA-4 blockade in lung cancer. Across the study: In 18% of patients, objective responses were seen; approximately 31% had disease control.

CTLA-4 blockade using ipilimumab, together with focal radiation, was received by patients with chemo-refractory metastatic non-small-cell lung cancer. Produced via immunoSEQ multiplex PCR; TCRdb's table is partial and in-frame only. The data contain 40,000 to 45,000 clones, about 75% of them singletons. Germline assignment: CDR1 SEHNR and CDR2 FQNEAQ (reference sequence). This CDR3 spans 15 amino acids. J lost 1 base, V lost 5 bases, and 6 bases had no gene match. General study findings and limits: Together with interferon-beta, which increased in serum after radiation, early dynamic changes in blood T cell clones were reportedly the best predictors of response. In blood, after radiotherapy plus ipilimumab, tumor-derived TCR clones expanded.

In its sample, this clone was seen a few times. Its antigen is not identified. The TCR sequence derives from a human donor with non-small cell lung cancer who had stable disease on radiotherapy plus ipilimumab. Sequencing used peripheral blood, obtained from a patient treated with radiotherapy plus ipilimumab. This chain joins TRBV7-9 and TRBJ1-1; 8 bases fit TRBD1. CDR3 in amino acids: CASSLGQGGNTEAFF. CDR3 nucleotides: TGTGCCAGCAGCCTCGGACAGGGAGGGAACACTGAAGCTTTCTTT.